A selection of T cell receptor beta chains follows, all from one sample in a study of technical replicates of blood from a handful of donors. The table came from immunoSEQ multiplex PCR; TCRdb's copy has only in-frame clones and leaves some out. Of 80,000 to 85,000 clones in the sample, 89% were seen once. The specimen was T cells isolated from PBMCs. The receptors derive from a human donor in good health. Each CDR3 is given with its conserved first and last residue. Each record gives: D gene, V gene, clone size, J gene, CDR3 DNA, CDR3 protein. A D gene is named only where the DNA matches it firmly. Clone size is shown for a subset of rows, as once, few, many or a class of expanded clone.

D: .; V: TRBV15; size: once; J: TRBJ2-3; DNA: TGTGCCACCAGCAGAGGGACAGCGACCACAGATACGCAGTATTTT; CDR3: CATSRGTATTDTQYF
D: TRBD1; V: TRBV14; size: .; J: TRBJ2-3; DNA: TGTGCCAGCAGCCACGAACAGGGGTTCCCAGATACGCAGTATTTT; CDR3: CASSHEQGFPDTQYF
D: TRBD1; V: TRBV5-1; size: .; J: TRBJ2-1; DNA: TGCGCCAGCAGCTTGGGTGGGGACAGGGGGCGAAATGAGCAGTTCTTC; CDR3: CASSLGGDRGRNEQFF
D: .; V: TRBV18; size: .; J: TRBJ2-7; DNA: TGTGCCAGCTCACCATTCTGGTCAGATGGTCCAAAACCCTACGAGCAGTACTTC; CDR3: CASSPFWSDGPKPYEQYF
D: .; V: TRBV9; size: .; J: TRBJ1-4; DNA: TGTGCCAGCAGCGTAGCGGCGGGGATTAATGAAAAACTGTTTTTT; CDR3: CASSVAAGINEKLFF
D: .; V: TRBV9; size: .; J: TRBJ1-5; DNA: TGTGCCAGCAGCGTAACAGGGAGCAATCAGCCCCAGCATTTT; CDR3: CASSVTGSNQPQHF
D: .; V: TRBV14; size: .; J: TRBJ2-5; DNA: TGTGCCAGCAGCCAAGCGGAGACCCAGTACTTC; CDR3: CASSQAETQYF
D: TRBD2; V: TRBV5-1; size: once; J: TRBJ2-3; DNA: TGCGCCAGCAGCTTGGCCGAGGTAGCGGGAGCCACAGATACGCAGTATTTT; CDR3: CASSLAEVAGATDTQYF
D: .; V: TRBV14; size: .; J: TRBJ2-7; DNA: TGTGCCAGCAGCCCACCAATGAGGTTCTACGAGCAGTACTTC; CDR3: CASSPPMRFYEQYF
D: .; V: TRBV16; size: .; J: TRBJ2-2; DNA: TGTGCCAGCAGCCAATGGCAGGGATCGGGCACCGGGGAGCTGTTTTTT; CDR3: CASSQWQGSGTGELFF
D: .; V: TRBV9; size: .; J: TRBJ2-1; DNA: TGTGCCAGCAGCCCCCAGGGGAACTACAATGAGCAGTTCTTC; CDR3: CASSPQGNYNEQFF